This T cell receptor beta chain is from a study of CD8+ T cells in alopecia areata. Extracted from the samples, RNA was reverse transcribed into cDNA to serve as the sequencing template. Some clones are missing from TCRdb's copy, which holds only in-frame ones; the method was immunoSEQ multiplex PCR. The repertoire holds 150,000 or so clones, over 45% seen once, with roughly 6.8% in the top ten. Sequencing was carried out using CD4+ T cells sorted from blood. The clonotype comes from a human donor with alopecia areata.

The CDR3 coding sequence is TGTGCCAGCAGTTATTTCCAAGGGAACGAGCAGTACTTC. It codes for CASSYFQGNEQYF. The V gene is TRBV6-5, the J gene TRBJ2-7; the D is unclear. Germline V CDR1 and CDR2: MNHEY, SVGAGI. The ends were cut back, 3 bases at V and 5 bases at J, with 11 bases in the middle. The CDR3 length is 13 residues.